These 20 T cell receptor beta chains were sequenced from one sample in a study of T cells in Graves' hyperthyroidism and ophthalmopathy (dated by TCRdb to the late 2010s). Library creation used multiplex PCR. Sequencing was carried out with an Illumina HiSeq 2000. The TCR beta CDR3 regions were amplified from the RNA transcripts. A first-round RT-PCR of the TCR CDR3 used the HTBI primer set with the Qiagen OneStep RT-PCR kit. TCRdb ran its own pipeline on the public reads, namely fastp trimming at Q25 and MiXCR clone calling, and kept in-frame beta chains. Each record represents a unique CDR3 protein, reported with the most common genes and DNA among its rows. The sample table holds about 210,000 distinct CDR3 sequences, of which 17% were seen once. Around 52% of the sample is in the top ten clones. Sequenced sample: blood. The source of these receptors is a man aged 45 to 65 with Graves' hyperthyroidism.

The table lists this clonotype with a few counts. The DNA of the CDR3 is TGCAGTGCTAGGGAGTCCCAGTACTTC. Its protein is CSARESQYF. This chain connects TRBV20-1 to TRBJ2-5; D not resolved. The CDR3 runs 9 residues. The V end was cut by 3 bases, the J end by 9 bases, with 5 bases between. CDR1 is DFQATT, CDR2 SNEGSKA, per germline (reference sequence).

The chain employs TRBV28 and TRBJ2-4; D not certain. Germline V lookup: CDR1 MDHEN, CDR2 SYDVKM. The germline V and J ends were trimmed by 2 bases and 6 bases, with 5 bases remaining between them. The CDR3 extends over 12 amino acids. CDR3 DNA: TGTGCCAGCAGTTTAGTCGGAAACATTCAGTACTTC. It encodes CASSLVGNIQYF.

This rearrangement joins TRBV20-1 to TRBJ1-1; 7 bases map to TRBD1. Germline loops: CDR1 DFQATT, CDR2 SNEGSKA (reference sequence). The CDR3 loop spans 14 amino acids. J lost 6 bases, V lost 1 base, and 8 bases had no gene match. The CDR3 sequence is CSARAGGGAPEAFF. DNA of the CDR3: TGCAGTGCTAGAGCAGGAGGGGGCGCCCCTGAAGCTTTCTTT.

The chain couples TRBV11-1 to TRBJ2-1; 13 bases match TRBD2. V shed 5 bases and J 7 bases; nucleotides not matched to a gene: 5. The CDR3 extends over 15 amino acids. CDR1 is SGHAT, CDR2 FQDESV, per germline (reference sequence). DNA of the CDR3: TGTGCCAGCAGCCGTAGGGGACTAGCGGGAAATGAGCAGTTCTTC. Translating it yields CASSRRGLAGNEQFF.

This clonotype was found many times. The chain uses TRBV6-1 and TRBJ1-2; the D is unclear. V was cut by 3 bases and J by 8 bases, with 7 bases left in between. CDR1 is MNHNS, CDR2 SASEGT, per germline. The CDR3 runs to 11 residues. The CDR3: CASSDSVGYTF. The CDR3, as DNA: TGTGCCAGCAGTGATAGCGTCGGCTACACCTTC.

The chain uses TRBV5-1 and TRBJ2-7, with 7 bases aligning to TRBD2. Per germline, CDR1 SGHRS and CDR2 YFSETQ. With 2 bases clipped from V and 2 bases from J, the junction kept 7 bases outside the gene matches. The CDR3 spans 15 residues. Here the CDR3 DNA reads TGCGCCAGCAGCTTAAACGAGGGAGGGCCCTACGAGCAGTACTTC. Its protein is CASSLNEGGPYEQYF.

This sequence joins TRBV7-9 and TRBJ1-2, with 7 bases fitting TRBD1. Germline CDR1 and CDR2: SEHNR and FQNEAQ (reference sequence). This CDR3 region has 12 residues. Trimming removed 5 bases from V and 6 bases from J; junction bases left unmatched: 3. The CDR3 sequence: CASSLDRDGYTF. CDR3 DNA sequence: TGTGCCAGCAGCCTCGACAGGGATGGCTACACCTTC.

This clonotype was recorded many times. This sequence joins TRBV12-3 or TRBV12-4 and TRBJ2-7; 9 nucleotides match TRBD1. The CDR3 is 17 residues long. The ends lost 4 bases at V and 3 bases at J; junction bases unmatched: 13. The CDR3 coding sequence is TGTGCCAGCAGTTCAGACCACAGGGGGCATCTGATCTACGAGCAGTACTTC. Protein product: CASSSDHRGHLIYEQYF.

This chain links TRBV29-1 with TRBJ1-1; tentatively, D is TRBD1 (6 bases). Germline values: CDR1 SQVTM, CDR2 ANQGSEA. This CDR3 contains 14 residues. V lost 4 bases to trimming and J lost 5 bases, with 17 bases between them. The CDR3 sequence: CSVARAARGTEAFF. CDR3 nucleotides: TGCAGCGTTGCTCGGGCAGCGAGGGGGACTGAAGCTTTCTTT.

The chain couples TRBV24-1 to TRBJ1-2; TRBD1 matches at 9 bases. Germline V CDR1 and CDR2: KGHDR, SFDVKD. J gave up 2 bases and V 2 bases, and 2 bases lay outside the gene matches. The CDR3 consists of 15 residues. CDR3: CATSDSQGANYGYTF. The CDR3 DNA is TGTGCCACCAGTGATTCACAGGGGGCAAACTATGGCTACACCTTC.

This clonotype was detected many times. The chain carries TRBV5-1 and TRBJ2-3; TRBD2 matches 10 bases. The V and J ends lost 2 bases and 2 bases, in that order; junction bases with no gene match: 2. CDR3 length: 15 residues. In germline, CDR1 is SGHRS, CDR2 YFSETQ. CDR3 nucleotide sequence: TGCGCCAGCAGCTTAGGGACTAGCGACACAGATACGCAGTATTTT. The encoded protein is CASSLGTSDTDTQYF.

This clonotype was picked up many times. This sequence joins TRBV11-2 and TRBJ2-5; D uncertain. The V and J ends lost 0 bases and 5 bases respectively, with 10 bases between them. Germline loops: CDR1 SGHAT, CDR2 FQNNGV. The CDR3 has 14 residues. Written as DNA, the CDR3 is TGTGCCAGCAGCTTAGATCCCTACGCGGAGACCCAGTACTTC. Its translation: CASSLDPYAETQYF.

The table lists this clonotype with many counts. The CDR3 reads CASKIGTGGLGTEAFF. CDR3 in DNA: TGCGCCAGCAAGATAGGGACAGGGGGTTTAGGGACTGAAGCTTTCTTT. V gene TRBV5-1 combines with J gene TRBJ1-1; TRBD1 aligns across 11 bases. The CDR3 consists of 16 residues. Germline values: CDR1 SGHRS, CDR2 YFSETQ. V gave up 6 bases and J gave up 5 bases; unmatched junction bases: 12.

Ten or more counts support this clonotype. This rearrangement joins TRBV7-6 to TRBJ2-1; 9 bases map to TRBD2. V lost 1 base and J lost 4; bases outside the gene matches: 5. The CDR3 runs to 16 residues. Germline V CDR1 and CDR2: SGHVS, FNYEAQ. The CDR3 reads CASSLVRREGYNEQFF. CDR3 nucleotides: TGTGCCAGCAGCTTAGTTCGGCGGGAGGGTTACAATGAGCAGTTCTTC.

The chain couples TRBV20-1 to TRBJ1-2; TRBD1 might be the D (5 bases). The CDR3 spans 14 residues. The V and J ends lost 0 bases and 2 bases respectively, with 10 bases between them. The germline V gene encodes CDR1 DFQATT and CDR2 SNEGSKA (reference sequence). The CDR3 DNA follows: TGCAGTGCTAGAGACCAGGGCATAAACTATGGCTACACCTTC. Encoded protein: CSARDQGINYGYTF.

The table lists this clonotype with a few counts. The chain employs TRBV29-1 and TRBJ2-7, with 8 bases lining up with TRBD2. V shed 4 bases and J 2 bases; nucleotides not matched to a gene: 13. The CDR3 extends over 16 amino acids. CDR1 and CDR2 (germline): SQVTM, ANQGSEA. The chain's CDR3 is CSVVASGPSSAYEQYF. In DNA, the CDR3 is TGCAGCGTTGTTGCTAGCGGGCCTTCCTCGGCCTACGAGCAGTACTTC.

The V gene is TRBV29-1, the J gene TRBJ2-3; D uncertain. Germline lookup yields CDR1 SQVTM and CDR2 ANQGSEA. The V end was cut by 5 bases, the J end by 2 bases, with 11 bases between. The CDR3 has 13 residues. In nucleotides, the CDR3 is TGCAGCGTTCGTCAGAGCATCACAGATACGCAGTATTTT. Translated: CSVRQSITDTQYF.

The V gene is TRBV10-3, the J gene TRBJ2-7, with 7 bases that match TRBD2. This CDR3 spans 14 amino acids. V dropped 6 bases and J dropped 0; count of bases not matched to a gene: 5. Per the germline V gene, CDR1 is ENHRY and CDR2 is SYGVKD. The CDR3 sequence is CAIRAGDRSYEQYF. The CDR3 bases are TGTGCCATCAGGGCGGGAGATCGCTCCTACGAGCAGTACTTC.

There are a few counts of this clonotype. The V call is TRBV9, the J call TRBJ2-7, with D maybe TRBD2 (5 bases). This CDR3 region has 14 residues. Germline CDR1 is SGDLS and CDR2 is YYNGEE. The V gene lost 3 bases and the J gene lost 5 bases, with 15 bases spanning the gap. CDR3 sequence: CASSEGDRRDEQYF. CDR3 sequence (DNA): TGTGCCAGCAGCGAGGGAGACCGTCGGGACGAGCAGTACTTC.

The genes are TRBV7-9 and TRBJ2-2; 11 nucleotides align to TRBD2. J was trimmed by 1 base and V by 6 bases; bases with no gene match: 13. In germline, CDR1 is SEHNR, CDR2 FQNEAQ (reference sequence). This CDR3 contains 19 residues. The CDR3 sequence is CASRTPLAGGKLNTGELFF. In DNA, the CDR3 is TGTGCCAGCAGAACCCCGTTAGCGGGAGGGAAGCTGAACACCGGGGAGCTGTTTTTT. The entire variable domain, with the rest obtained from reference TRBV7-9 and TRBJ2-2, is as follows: DTGVSQNPRHKITKRGQNVTFRCDPISEHNRLYWYRQTLGQGPEFLTYFQNEAQLEKSRLLSDRFSAERPKGSFSTLEIQRTEQGDSAMYLCASRTPLAGGKLNTGELFFGEGSRLTVL.